This T cell receptor beta chain was sequenced during a study of monozygotic twins with inflammatory bowel disease. TCRdb reprocessed the 5' RACE reads, with one entry per CDR3 protein and no DNA. Its listing shows approximately 400,000 distinct CDR3 sequences. This CDR3 is 14 amino acids long. Germline V gene lookup returns CDR1 KGHSH and CDR2 LQKENI. The receptor was isolated from a human donor with ulcerative colitis or Crohn's disease, or a healthy co-twin of an affected twin (not recorded which). The sequenced material came from blood. This rearrangement joins TRBV18 to TRBJ2-7; TCRdb proposes TRBD1, but this gene call is untestable without DNA. The CDR3 here is CASSSLTGGDEQYF.